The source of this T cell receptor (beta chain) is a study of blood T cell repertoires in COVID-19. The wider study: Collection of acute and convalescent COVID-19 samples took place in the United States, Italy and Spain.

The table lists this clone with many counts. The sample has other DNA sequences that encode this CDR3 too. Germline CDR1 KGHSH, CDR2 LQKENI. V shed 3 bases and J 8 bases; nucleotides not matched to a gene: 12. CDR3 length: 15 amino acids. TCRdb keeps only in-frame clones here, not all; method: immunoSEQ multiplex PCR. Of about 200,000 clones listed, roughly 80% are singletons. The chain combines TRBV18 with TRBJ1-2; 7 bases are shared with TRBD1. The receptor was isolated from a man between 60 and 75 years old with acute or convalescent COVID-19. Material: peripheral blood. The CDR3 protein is CASSPVQRTGVGYTF. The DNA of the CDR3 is TGTGCCAGCTCACCTGTCCAGCGCACAGGGGTCGGCTACACCTTC.